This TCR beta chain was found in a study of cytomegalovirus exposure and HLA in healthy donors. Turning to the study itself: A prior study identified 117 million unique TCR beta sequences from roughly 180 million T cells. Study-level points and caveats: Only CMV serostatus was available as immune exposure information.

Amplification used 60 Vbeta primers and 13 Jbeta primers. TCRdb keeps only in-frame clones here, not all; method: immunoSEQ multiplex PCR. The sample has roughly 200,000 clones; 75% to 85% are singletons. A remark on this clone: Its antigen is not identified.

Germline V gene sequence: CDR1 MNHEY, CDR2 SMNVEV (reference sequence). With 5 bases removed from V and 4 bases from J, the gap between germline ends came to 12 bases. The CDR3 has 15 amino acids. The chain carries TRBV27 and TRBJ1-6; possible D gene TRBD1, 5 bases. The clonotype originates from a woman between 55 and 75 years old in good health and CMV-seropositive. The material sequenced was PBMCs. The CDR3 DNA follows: TGTGCCAGCAGTGAGACAGCCGCTTATAATTCACCCCTCCACTTT. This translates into CASSETAAYNSPLHF.